The 8 T cell receptor beta chains below were found in one sample sequenced in a study of CD4 T cells in relation to SARS-CoV-2 and coronaviruses. The unexposed donors gave CD4+ T cells in about 2011-2019, prior to COVID-19. Isolation of CD4+ T cells took place after about 10 days in culture. These receptors are not linked to any known antigen. Here immunoSEQ multiplex PCR was the method, and the copy in TCRdb shows in-frame clones only, minus some. The sample holds around 16,000 clones, roughly 71% seen once. Sequencing was performed on CD4+ T cells from PBMCs, cultured in vitro. The receptors originated from a human donor in good health.

The rearrangement uses TRBV7-3 and TRBJ2-7, with D uncertain. The V gene lost 2 bases and the J gene lost 3 bases, with 5 bases spanning the gap. The germline gives CDR1 SGHTA, CDR2 FQGTGA. The CDR3 totals 12 residues. Here the CDR3 DNA reads TGTGCCAGCAGCTTAGGGGACTACGAGCAGTACTTC. Translated, it gives CASSLGDYEQYF.

This clone showed up just a few times. This rearrangement joins TRBV29-1 to TRBJ2-5; no firm D call. The CDR3 is 12 residues long. Trimming pared 5 bases from V and 2 bases from J, leaving 9 bases between. Germline CDR1 SQVTM, CDR2 ANQGSEA. The CDR3 bases are TGCAGCGTTCAGGCGCCACAAGAGACCCAGTACTTC. As protein: CSVQAPQETQYF. The full variable domain, its missing parts supplied by reference TRBV29-1 and TRBJ2-5, is SAVISQKPSRDICQRGTSLTIQCQVDSQVTMMFWYRQQPGQSLTLIATANQGSEATYESGFVIDKFPISRPNLTFSTLTVSNMSPEDSSIYLCSVQAPQETQYFGPGTRLLVL.

The chain has TRBV29-1 and TRBJ2-2, with D uncertain. The germline CDR1 and CDR2 sequences are SQVTM and ANQGSEA. Trimming cost V 2 bases and J 4 bases, with 8 bases left between them. The CDR3 has 13 amino acids. The CDR3 region has the DNA TGCAGCGTTGAAAAAGGCTGCACCGGGGAGCTGTTTTTT. Translating gives CSVEKGCTGELFF.

This clone was counted once. This chain links TRBV30 with TRBJ2-3, with D possibly TRBD1 on 6 matching bases. V lost 8 bases, J lost 4 bases, and 13 bases lay in between. Germline V lookup: CDR1 GTSNPN, CDR2 SVGIG (reference sequence). The CDR3 contains 12 residues. CDR3: CAQGGASDTQYF. In nucleotides, the CDR3 is TGTGCCCAAGGGGGAGCGTCAGATACGCAGTATTTT.

The V and J genes are TRBV21-1 and TRBJ2-7; the table names TRBD1, a call not compared with the DNA. TRBV21-1 is described as a pseudogene. The CDR3 extends over 15 amino acids. The CDR3 loop is CASSGGTGSTYEQYF. DNA for the CDR3: TGTGCCAGCAGCGGCGGGACAGGGAGCACCTACGAGCAGTACTTC.

This chain connects TRBV21-1 to TRBJ2-1; TRBD2, as called in the table, went unchecked against the DNA. TRBV21-1 represents a pseudogene. This CDR3 has 13 amino acids. The chain's CDR3 is CASTGTSEDEQFF. DNA of the CDR3: TGTGCCAGCACCGGGACTAGCGAAGATGAGCAGTTCTTC.

This chain links TRBV25-1 with TRBJ2-1; D possibly corresponds to TRBD2 (7 bases). The CDR3 length is 16 residues. Germline V CDR1 and CDR2: MGHDK, SYGVNS. The V gene lost 1 base and the J gene lost 3 bases, with 13 bases spanning the gap. The CDR3 nucleotides are TGTGCCAGCAGTGAATTGGGGGGGGGACACTACAATGAGCAGTTCTTC. Translated: CASSELGGGHYNEQFF.

The gene calls are TRBV29-1 and TRBJ2-7; 12 bases line up with TRBD2. Germline V gene data show CDR1 as SQVTM and CDR2 as ANQGSEA. V shed 7 bases, J shed 3 bases, and the junction held 4 bases outside the gene matches. The CDR3 runs to 13 residues. For the CDR3, the DNA is TGCAGCGCTAAGGGACTAGCGGGCTACGAGCAGTACTTC. This encodes CSAKGLAGYEQYF.